This T cell receptor (beta chain) was sequenced during a study of molecular identifiers for immune sequencing clone quantification. Study as a whole: Replicates split RNA from 20,000 or 100,000 naive CD8 cells five ways, and the researchers sequenced four portions.

This clonotype was detected ten times or more. What it binds is unknown. Findings and limits, study-wide: Highly expanded clone sizes could end up underestimated if a barcode were shared by identical TCR molecules. Clones of above 20 RNA copies carried over 99% of effector molecules; in naive cells they carried under 1%.

TCRdb fed the PCR reads into MiXCR, producing one record per CDR3 protein. Counted here are about 40,000 distinct CDR3 sequences, 19% occurring once; the ten biggest clones make up about 1%. The germline V gene encodes CDR1 SEHNR and CDR2 FQNEAQ (reference sequence). Trimming removed 5 bases from V and 4 bases from J, with 21 bases in between. The CDR3 runs 16 residues. This TCR came from a human donor in good health. Some libraries in this study had Jurkat cell RNA spiked in. The chain uses TRBV7-9 and TRBJ2-7, with D perhaps matching TRBD1 or TRBD2 (5 bases each). Material for sequencing was naive CD8+ T cells from blood, with Jurkat cell RNA spiked in. The subset here: FACS-sorted CD8+CD4-CCR7+CD45RA+ naive T cells. In DNA form, the CDR3 reads TGTGCCAGCAGCCCTCCCTATCTTGGGACGGCATACGAGCAGTACTTC. Protein product: CASSPPYLGTAYEQYF.